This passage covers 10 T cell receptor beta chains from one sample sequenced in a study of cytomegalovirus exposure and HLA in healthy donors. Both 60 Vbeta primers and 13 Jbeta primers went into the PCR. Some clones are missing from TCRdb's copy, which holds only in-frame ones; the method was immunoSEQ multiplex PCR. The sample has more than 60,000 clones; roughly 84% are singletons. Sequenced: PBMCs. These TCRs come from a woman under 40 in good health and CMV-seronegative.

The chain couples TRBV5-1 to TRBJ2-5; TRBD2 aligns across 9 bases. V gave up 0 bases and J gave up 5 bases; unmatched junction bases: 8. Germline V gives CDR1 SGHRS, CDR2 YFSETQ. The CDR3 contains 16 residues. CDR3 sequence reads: CASSLGARGGRETQYF. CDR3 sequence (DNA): TGCGCCAGCAGCTTGGGGGCGCGGGGGGGCCGTGAGACCCAGTACTTC.

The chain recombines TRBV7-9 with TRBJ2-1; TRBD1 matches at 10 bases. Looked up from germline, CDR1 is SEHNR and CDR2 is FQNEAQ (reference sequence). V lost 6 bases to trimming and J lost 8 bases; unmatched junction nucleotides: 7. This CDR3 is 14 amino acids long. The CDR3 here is CASSLMGQGYEQFF. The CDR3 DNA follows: TGTGCCAGCAGTCTCATGGGACAGGGGTATGAGCAGTTCTTC.

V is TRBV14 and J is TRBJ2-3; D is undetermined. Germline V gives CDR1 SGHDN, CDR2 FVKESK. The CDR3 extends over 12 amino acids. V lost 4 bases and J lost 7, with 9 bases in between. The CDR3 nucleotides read TGTGCCAGCAGCCCGGTATCGCATACGCAGTATTTT. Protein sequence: CASSPVSHTQYF.

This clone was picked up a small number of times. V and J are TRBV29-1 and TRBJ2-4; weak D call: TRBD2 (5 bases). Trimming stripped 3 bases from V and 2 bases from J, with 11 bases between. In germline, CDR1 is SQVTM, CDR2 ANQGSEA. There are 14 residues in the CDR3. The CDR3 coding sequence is TGCAGCGTTGAGAGGGAAGGGACCAAAAACATTCAGTACTTC. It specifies CSVEREGTKNIQYF.

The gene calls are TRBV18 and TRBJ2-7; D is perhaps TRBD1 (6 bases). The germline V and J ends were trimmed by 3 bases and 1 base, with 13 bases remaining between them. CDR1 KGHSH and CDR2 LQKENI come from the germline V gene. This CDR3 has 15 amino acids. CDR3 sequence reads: CASSPGTLTSYEQYF. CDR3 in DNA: TGTGCCAGCTCACCCGGGACACTGACTTCCTACGAGCAGTACTTC. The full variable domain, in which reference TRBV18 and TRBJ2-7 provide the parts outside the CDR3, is NAGVMQNPRHLVRRRGQEARLRCSPMKGHSHVYWYRQLPEEGLKFMVYLQKENIIDESGMPKERFSAEFPKEGPSILRIQQVVRGDSAAYFCASSPGTLTSYEQYFGPGTRLTVT.

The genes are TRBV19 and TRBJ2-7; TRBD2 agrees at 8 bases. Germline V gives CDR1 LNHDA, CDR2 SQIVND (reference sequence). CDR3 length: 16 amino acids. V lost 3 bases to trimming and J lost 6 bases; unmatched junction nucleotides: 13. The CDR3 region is CASSIGGGRSGVEQYF. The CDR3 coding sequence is TGTGCCAGTAGTATCGGGGGGGGCAGATCGGGCGTCGAGCAGTACTTC.

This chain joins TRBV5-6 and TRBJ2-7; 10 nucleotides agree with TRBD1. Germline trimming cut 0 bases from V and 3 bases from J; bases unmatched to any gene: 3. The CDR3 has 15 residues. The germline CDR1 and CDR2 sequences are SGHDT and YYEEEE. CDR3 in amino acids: CASSLGQGADYEQYF. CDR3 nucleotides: TGTGCCAGCAGCTTGGGACAGGGGGCTGACTACGAGCAGTACTTC.

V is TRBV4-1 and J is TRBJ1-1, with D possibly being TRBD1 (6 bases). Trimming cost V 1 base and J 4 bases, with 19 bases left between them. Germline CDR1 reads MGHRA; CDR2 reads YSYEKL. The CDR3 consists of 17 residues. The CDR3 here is CASSQGGKQGISTEAFF. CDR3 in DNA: TGCGCCAGCAGCCAAGGGGGTAAACAGGGAATAAGCACTGAAGCTTTCTTT.

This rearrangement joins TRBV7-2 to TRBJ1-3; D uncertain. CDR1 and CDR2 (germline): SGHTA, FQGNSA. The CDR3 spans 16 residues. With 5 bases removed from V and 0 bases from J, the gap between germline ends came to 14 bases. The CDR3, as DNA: TGTGCCAGCAGCCCGCGGACTCCCAGCTCTGGAAACACCATATATTTT. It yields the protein CASSPRTPSSGNTIYF.

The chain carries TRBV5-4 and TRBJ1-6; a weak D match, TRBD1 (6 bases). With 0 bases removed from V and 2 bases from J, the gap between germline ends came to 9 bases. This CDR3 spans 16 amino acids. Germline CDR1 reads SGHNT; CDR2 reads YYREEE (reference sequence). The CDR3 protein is CASSLDAGAYNSPLHF. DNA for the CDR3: TGTGCCAGCAGCTTGGATGCAGGGGCCTATAATTCACCCCTCCACTTT.